This is a list of T cell receptor beta chains from one sample in a study of shared clonotypes between healthy human individuals. TCRdb keeps only in-frame clones here, not all; method: immunoSEQ multiplex PCR. The repertoire holds roughly 330,000 clones, with 74% as singletons. The sample consisted of memory CD4+ T cells sorted from blood. These receptors all stem from a man younger than 45 in good health. CDR3s leave out the opening cysteine and the closing phenylalanine or tryptophan. The order of the fields is V gene, J gene, CDR3 protein.

V: TRBV28; J: TRBJ1-2; CDR3: ASSPQGTYGYT
V: TRBV9; J: TRBJ2-1; CDR3: ASSPRDTYNEQF
V: TRBV2; J: TRBJ2-1; CDR3: ASRERGSNEQF
V: TRBV25-1; J: TRBJ2-3; CDR3: ASSEEGEASLGGTQY
V: TRBV2; J: TRBJ2-7; CDR3: ASSEQGGDEQY
V: TRBV2; J: TRBJ2-6; CDR3: ASSDRFSGANVLT
V: TRBV28; J: TRBJ1-1; CDR3: ASSENKLNTEAF
V: TRBV14; J: TRBJ1-1; CDR3: ASSLMKGFTEAF
V: TRBV28; J: TRBJ2-7; CDR3: ASEGTSDAYEQY
V: TRBV5-1; J: TRBJ2-7; CDR3: ASSLGLAGLEQY
V: TRBV11-2; J: TRBJ2-7; CDR3: ASSFPLGYEQY
V: TRBV5-8; J: TRBJ2-7; CDR3: ASSSHVRGQY
V: TRBV10-3; J: TRBJ1-5; CDR3: AISENPGQGGQPQH
V: TRBV2; J: TRBJ2-7; CDR3: ASSEPRGAEQY
V: TRBV5-1; J: TRBJ1-3; CDR3: ASSLGDSNDGNTIY
V: TRBV9; J: TRBJ1-3; CDR3: ASSVAAAYSGNTIY
V: TRBV19; J: TRBJ1-5; CDR3: ASSIHHPRNQPQH
V: TRBV7-8; J: TRBJ2-7; CDR3: ASSLGLAGEFNYEQY
V: TRBV18; J: TRBJ2-2; CDR3: ASSQPSRDSGKNTGELF
V: TRBV2; J: TRBJ2-5; CDR3: ASSGGGLAVGETQY
V: TRBV7-3; J: TRBJ2-3; CDR3: ASSRADRGSDTQY
V: TRBV10-3; J: TRBJ2-3; CDR3: AISYPGTDTQY
V: TRBV4-3; J: TRBJ2-6; CDR3: ASSQVQRPAANVLT
V: TRBV28; J: TRBJ1-1; CDR3: ASARQGDTEAF
V: TRBV5-1; J: TRBJ2-1; CDR3: ASSLSSGRGYNEQF
V: TRBV10-1; J: TRBJ2-7; CDR3: ASSDPLGGGSSEQY
V: TRBV18; J: TRBJ2-7; CDR3: ASSPVTGHSYEQY
V: TRBV27; J: TRBJ2-3; CDR3: ASSLRATGGRTDTQY
V: TRBV4-1; J: TRBJ2-1; CDR3: ASEPRLAGGSNEQF
V: TRBV7-2; J: TRBJ2-2; CDR3: ASSLNRQGELF
V: TRBV27; J: TRBJ2-7; CDR3: ASSAGTTYEQY
V: TRBV19; J: TRBJ2-1; CDR3: ASSRYNEQF
V: TRBV25-1; J: TRBJ1-5; CDR3: ASSDPGSNQPQH
V: TRBV14; J: TRBJ2-2; CDR3: ASSQRTGYSGELF
V: TRBV5-6; J: TRBJ2-2; CDR3: ASSSPGLAVRAGELF
V: TRBV9; J: TRBJ1-2; CDR3: ASSVSGSDYGYT
V: TRBV18; J: TRBJ1-1; CDR3: ASSVAPLNTEAF
V: TRBV29-1; J: TRBJ2-3; CDR3: SGLGGAGDTQY
V: TRBV6-6; J: TRBJ1-2; CDR3: ASRTGTARGYT
V: TRBV19; J: TRBJ1-2; CDR3: ASSTTDPYGYT
V: TRBV2; J: TRBJ2-5; CDR3: ASHRQGGVETQY
V: TRBV28; J: TRBJ1-2; CDR3: ASSLYGSGNYGYT
V: TRBV14; J: TRBJ1-4; CDR3: ASSQDGQGNEKLF